The next 17 T cell receptor beta chains were all read from a single sample in a study of technical replicates of blood from a few donors. TCRdb keeps only in-frame clones here, not all; method: immunoSEQ multiplex PCR. The sample yields roughly 85,000 clones, about 93% seen once. The material sequenced was T cells isolated from PBMCs. These receptor sequences come from a human donor in good health.

The chain recombines TRBV29-1 with TRBJ1-5; D gene unclear. The germline V gene encodes CDR1 SQVTM and CDR2 ANQGSEA. CDR3 length equals 12 residues. V lost 4 bases and J 7 bases, leaving 11 bases between the germline ends. The CDR3 DNA reads TGCAGCGTTGTAACCGCGGGCCAGCCCCAGCATTTT. It yields the protein CSVVTAGQPQHF.

The CDR3 DNA reads TGTGCCAGCAGTTACTCTCCGGGGGGCGCGGGTTCACCCCTCCACTTT. Amino acid sequence: CASSYSPGGAGSPLHF. The chain links TRBV6-5 to TRBJ1-6; a weak D match, TRBD1 (6 bases). Germline V lookup: CDR1 MNHEY, CDR2 SVGAGI. Trimming left V 0 bases short and J 9 bases short, with 15 bases between. CDR3 length: 16 amino acids.

The chain couples TRBV7-2 to TRBJ1-1, with 8 bases identical to TRBD1. Germline values: CDR1 SGHTA, CDR2 FQGNSA. The CDR3 sequence is 14 residues long. Trimming removed 2 bases from V and 11 bases from J; junction bases left unmatched: 10. CDR3 sequence reads: CASSLSPGQVGAFF. CDR3 bases: TGTGCCAGCAGCTTATCCCCGGGACAGGTGGGCGCTTTCTTT.

The chain has TRBV5-1 and TRBJ2-7; a possible D gene is TRBD2 (5 bases). This CDR3 contains 14 residues. Germline V gene lookup returns CDR1 SGHRS and CDR2 YFSETQ. Trimming took 0 bases from V and 0 from J, leaving 7 bases between them. CDR3 sequence: CASSLGESSYEQYF. Here the CDR3 DNA reads TGCGCCAGCAGCTTGGGGGAGAGCTCCTACGAGCAGTACTTC.

CDR3 in amino acids: CASISTGTYGYTF. As DNA, the CDR3 is TGTGCCAGCATATCGACAGGGACCTATGGCTACACCTTC. The chain uses TRBV6-1 and TRBJ1-2, with 7 bases fitting TRBD1. CDR1 and CDR2 from the germline V gene are MNHNS and SASEGT. CDR3 size: 13 residues. J gave up 4 bases and V 7 bases, and 6 bases lay outside the gene matches.

The chain has TRBV5-8 and TRBJ2-5; TRBD1 aligns across 9 bases. J lost 1 base, V lost 5 bases, and 6 bases had no gene match. The CDR3 has 15 amino acids. The V gene's germline CDR1 is SGHTS and CDR2 YDEGEE. CDR3 protein: CASSPGTGFQETQYF. CDR3 DNA: TGTGCCAGCAGTCCCGGGACAGGGTTCCAAGAGACCCAGTACTTC.

The chain couples TRBV18 to TRBJ2-7; 10 nucleotides match TRBD1. Trimming cost V 3 bases and J 2 bases; bases outside gene matches: 7. This CDR3 region has 16 residues. Germline-derived CDR1 and CDR2 are KGHSH and LQKENI. CDR3 in DNA: TGTGCCAGCTCACCCCGACAGGGGGCCTTTACCTACGAGCAGTACTTC. This gives the protein CASSPRQGAFTYEQYF.

The chain carries TRBV28 and TRBJ2-2; 11 bases fit TRBD2. Germline CDR1 reads MDHEN; CDR2 reads SYDVKM. CDR3 length: 19 amino acids. The J segment lost 0 bases and the V segment lost 6 bases, leaving 12 bases of the junction unmatched. CDR3 DNA: TGTGCCAGCAGCCAATCACCGGGACTAGCGGCTACGAACACCGGGGAGCTGTTTTTT. It translates to CASSQSPGLAATNTGELFF. The full variable domain, completed using reference TRBV28 and TRBJ2-2, is DVKVTQSSRYLVKRTGEKVFLECVQDMDHENMFWYRQDPGLGLRLIYFSYDVKMKEKGDIPEGYSVSREKKERFSLILESASTNQTSMYLCASSQSPGLAATNTGELFFGEGSRLTVL.

The CDR3 DNA sequence: TGCGCCAGCAGTGGTGACAGGGACTTTAATGAAAAACTGTTTTTT. This sequence encodes CASSGDRDFNEKLFF. The V call is TRBV10-2, the J call TRBJ1-4, with TRBD1 matching over 7 bases. The CDR3 runs 15 residues. With V trimmed by 4 bases and J by 4 bases, 6 bases remained unmatched. Germline lookup yields CDR1 WSHSY and CDR2 SAAADI.

The chain employs TRBV4-1 and TRBJ1-6, with 8 bases that match TRBD1. The CDR3 runs to 16 residues. In germline, CDR1 is MGHRA, CDR2 YSYEKL. V gave up 0 bases and J gave up 12 bases; unmatched junction bases: 10. CDR3 DNA sequence: TGCGCCAGCAGCCAAGATACGAGACAGGGGAATAGACCCCTCCACTTT. It encodes CASSQDTRQGNRPLHF.

The gene calls are TRBV9 and TRBJ2-6, with 7 bases that match TRBD2. The CDR3 length is 16 residues. The V and J ends lost 1 base and 2 bases, in that order; junction bases with no gene match: 3. Germline V gene lookup returns CDR1 SGDLS and CDR2 YYNGEE. The CDR3 region has the DNA TGTGCCAGCAGCGTACTAGCGGAGACTGGGGCCAACGTCCTGACTTTC. Translation gives CASSVLAETGANVLTF.

V is TRBV27 and J is TRBJ2-5; maybe TRBD2 (6 bases). The V end was cut by 5 bases, the J end by 5 bases, with 12 bases between. CDR3 size: 13 residues. Germline V lookup: CDR1 MNHEY, CDR2 SMNVEV (reference sequence). DNA of the CDR3: TGTGCCAGCAGTCCGACTAGGATGGAGACCCAGTACTTC. Residues: CASSPTRMETQYF.

The chain uses TRBV6-1 and TRBJ2-3; D ambiguous. Trimming stripped 4 bases from V and 5 bases from J, with 7 bases between. The CDR3 extends over 12 amino acids. CDR1 and CDR2 (germline): MNHNS, SASEGT. DNA of the CDR3: TGTGCCAGCAGTGTTGTCGTAGATACGCAGTATTTT. Amino acid sequence: CASSVVVDTQYF.

This chain connects TRBV6-5 to TRBJ2-7; D gene uncertain. CDR3 length: 13 amino acids. Trimming cost V 8 bases and J 0 bases, with 11 bases left between them. Looked up from germline, CDR1 is MNHEY and CDR2 is SVGAGI. The CDR3 loop is CASVSDSSYEQYF. The CDR3 coding sequence is TGTGCCAGCGTGAGCGATTCCTCCTACGAGCAGTACTTC.

V gene TRBV5-4 combines with J gene TRBJ2-5; D gene unclear. Germline V lookup: CDR1 SGHNT, CDR2 YYREEE (reference sequence). The length of the CDR3 is 13 residues. Trimming cost V 3 bases and J 2 bases, with 8 bases left between them. CDR3 DNA: TGTGCCAGCAGCTCCCCTAGACAAGAGACCCAGTACTTC. This sequence encodes CASSSPRQETQYF.

V is TRBV11-3 and J is TRBJ2-7; unclear D gene. Germline CDR1 is SGHNT and CDR2 is YENEEA. The CDR3 length is 14 residues. Trimming removed 0 bases at V and 0 bases at J, with 6 bases between. Written as DNA, the CDR3 is TGTGCCAGCAGCTTAGACGGCGGCTCCTACGAGCAGTACTTC. Its protein product is CASSLDGGSYEQYF.

The chain carries TRBV11-2 and TRBJ1-1, with D unresolved. The CDR3 is made up of 13 amino acids. CDR1 is SGHAT and CDR2 is FQNNGV in the germline V gene. V lost 5 bases and J 1 base, leaving 8 bases between the germline ends. In DNA, the CDR3 is TGTGCCAGCAGCGTTCGGAGGAACACTGAAGCTTTCTTT. Protein: CASSVRRNTEAFF.